These T cell receptor beta chains were read from a single sample in a study of identifying expanded T cells in peripheral blood. Assay used: immunoSEQ multiplex PCR; TCRdb lists only in-frame clones, some missing. In the table there are approximately 83,000 clones, about 85% of which are singletons. The source material was blood. These receptors were taken from a person between 18 and 69 years old in good health. Both conserved end residues are part of each CDR3. Expanded clones are given a class, and other clones once, few, many or no size at all.

-,TRBV7-8,TRBJ1-5,CASSLGATYNQPQHF
-,TRBV4-1,TRBJ2-7,CASSQGRGAYEQYF
-,TRBV6-5,TRBJ1-4,CASSWDGNEKLFF
-,TRBV5-6,TRBJ2-2,CASRHQYNDGTGELFF
-,TRBV7-2,TRBJ2-7,CASSLDRPSYEQYF
-,TRBV7-9,TRBJ2-7,CASSLEYYEQYF
-,TRBV7-8,TRBJ1-3,CASSYRLGGNTIYF
-,TRBV19,TRBJ1-5,CASSEDRGQRNQPQHF
once,TRBV7-2,TRBJ2-5,CASSTRTGETQYF
-,TRBV28,TRBJ1-2,CASSRRTGNYGYTF
-,TRBV7-2,TRBJ1-2,CASSQQQGRRGYTF
-,TRBV7-2,TRBJ2-7,CASSPAGGTNYEQYF
-,TRBV10-3,TRBJ1-1,CAISDSMNTEAFF
-,TRBV9,TRBJ1-2,CASSVEGQGGPYGYTF
-,TRBV5-5,TRBJ1-2,CASSLLFEANYGYTF
-,TRBV14,TRBJ1-2,CASSQVFRGLYTF
few,TRBV11-2,TRBJ1-6,CASSFRVNSPLHF
-,TRBV19,TRBJ1-2,CASSNPGTGKSRGYTF
-,TRBV7-3,TRBJ2-1,CASSLRNNEQFF
-,TRBV5-1,TRBJ1-2,CASSLEAGPGYGYTF
-,TRBV5-1,TRBJ2-5,CASSLRGGPETQYF
once,TRBV13,TRBJ2-3,CASSTKTGTSGSDTQYF
-,TRBV7-3,TRBJ1-1,CASSLFMNTEAFF
-,TRBV7-2,TRBJ2-7,CASSSSPPYEQYF
-,TRBV19,TRBJ1-2,CASTDSPNYGYTF
-,TRBV5-1,TRBJ2-7,CASSPQGLSYEQYF
-,TRBV19,TRBJ1-1,CASNRWNTEAFF
once,TRBV19,TRBJ2-1,CASTDPGSEQFF
-,TRBV15,TRBJ1-5,CATSRGGTGINQPQHF
-,TRBV19,TRBJ2-7,CASSAPGQSSYEQYF
-,TRBV12-5,TRBJ2-1,CASGFRGLDNEQFF
-,TRBV6-1,TRBJ2-6,CAISGLWVGGTGANVLTF
-,TRBV6-1,TRBJ1-1,CASRVDRNTEAFF
once,TRBV29-1,TRBJ2-1,CSVYFLDSYNEQFF
-,TRBV5-1,TRBJ1-3,CASSLDAGSGNTIYF
-,TRBV5-4,TRBJ2-3,CASSLGGRGASTDTQYF
-,TRBV19,TRBJ2-2,CASRVGTSAGELFF
-,TRBV30,TRBJ1-6,CAWGLRGLGSPLHF
few,TRBV6-5,TRBJ2-7,CASSPFGGTYEQYF
-,TRBV13,TRBJ1-5,CASSVGYSTGGQPQHF
-,TRBV19,TRBJ1-3,CASSESGTRNTIYF
-,TRBV27,TRBJ1-2,CASKRDRSLYGYTF
-,TRBV7-9,TRBJ2-1,CASSPRARNSSYNEQFF
-,TRBV6-6,TRBJ1-2,CASSRDDGGYTF
-,TRBV19,TRBJ1-2,CASTSPGQGYYGYTF
-,TRBV9,TRBJ1-4,CASSGGRVNEKLFF
-,TRBV5-4,TRBJ2-4,CASSLESGIAKNIQYF
-,TRBV19,TRBJ2-7,CASSTRQGGEQYF
-,TRBV7-2,TRBJ1-1,CASSLALVWTGTGEEAFF
-,TRBV7-9,TRBJ2-5,CASSVTEVIGETQYF
-,TRBV7-6,TRBJ2-2,CASSRNSHRNTGELFF
-,TRBV29-1,TRBJ2-3,CSERGFTGTQYF
-,TRBV6-5,TRBJ1-1,CASSYSFTPWGEAFF
-,TRBV9,TRBJ1-4,CASSVGGVGEKLFF
-,TRBV6-6,TRBJ2-7,CASSYRAELSYEQYF